The next 4 T cell receptor beta chains were all read from a single sample in a study of graft-versus-host responses after intestinal transplantation. These receptors are not linked to any known antigen. Generated by immunoSEQ multiplex PCR, the TCRdb table keeps only in-frame clones and is missing some. The sample includes roughly 25,000 clones, 82% of them seen just once. The starting material was unstimulated CD8+ T cells sorted from spleen or lymph node cells, obtained before transplant. These receptors were collected from a human donor who was the organ donor for an intestinal transplant.

This chain connects TRBV29-1 to TRBJ2-7, with 9 bases fitting TRBD1. The CDR3 spans 15 residues. The ends lost 0 bases at V and 2 bases at J; junction bases unmatched: 5. Per germline, CDR1 SQVTM and CDR2 ANQGSEA. CDR3 nucleotide sequence: TGCAGCGTTGAAGATCCGACAGGGGGTCCCTACGAGCAGTACTTC. This gives the protein CSVEDPTGGPYEQYF.

In this sample, this clone turned up a few times. The V gene is TRBV5-1, the J gene TRBJ2-3; TRBD2 matches 10 bases. Per the germline V gene, CDR1 is SGHRS and CDR2 is YFSETQ. V lost 2 bases and J lost 0; bases outside the gene matches: 6. The length of the CDR3 is 17 residues. The DNA of the CDR3 is TGCGCCAGCAGCTTCCCTAGCGGGAGAGGAAGCACAGATACGCAGTATTTT. Its translation: CASSFPSGRGSTDTQYF.

This clone appeared once. The chain joins TRBV7-2 to TRBJ1-1; D ambiguous. The CDR3 has 15 residues. Germline values: CDR1 SGHTA, CDR2 FQGNSA. V gave up 1 base and J gave up 0 bases, with 9 bases separating them. CDR3 region: CASSLESRMNTEAFF. CDR3 coding DNA: TGTGCCAGCAGCTTAGAGTCCAGGATGAACACTGAAGCTTTCTTT. The full variable domain, completed using reference TRBV7-2 and TRBJ1-1, is GAGVSQSPSNKVTEKGKDVELRCDPISGHTALYWYRQSLGQGLEFLIYFQGNSAPDKSGLPSDRFSAERTGGSVSTLTIQRTQQEDSAVYLCASSLESRMNTEAFFGQGTRLTVV.

The chain links TRBV4-3 to TRBJ1-2; the D gene is possibly TRBD1 (5 bases). The V end was cut by 0 bases, the J end by 8 bases, with 13 bases between. CDR1 is LGHNA, CDR2 YSLEER, per germline. The CDR3 is 14 amino acids. The CDR3 nucleotides are TGCGCCAGCAGCCAAGATGGGGCGCCGGGAGGCTACACCTTC. Amino acid sequence: CASSQDGAPGGYTF.